What follows are 18 T cell receptor beta chains derived from one specimen sequenced in a study of cytomegalovirus exposure and HLA in healthy donors. The PCR made use of 60 Vbeta and 13 Jbeta primers. This table comes from immunoSEQ multiplex PCR, and its TCRdb copy is limited to in-frame clones, with some not included. This sample has about 95,000 clones, with about four fifths found just once. Sequenced input: PBMCs. The receptors originated from a woman aged 70-85 years in good health and CMV-seropositive.

V is TRBV30 and J is TRBJ2-4; 7 bases map to TRBD2. Trimming took 5 bases from V and 0 from J; bases not matched to a gene: 1. This CDR3 contains 13 residues. Germline V lookup: CDR1 GTSNPN, CDR2 SVGIG (reference sequence). The DNA of the CDR3 is TGTGCCTGGGCTAGCGGAGCCAAAAACATTCAGTACTTC. This encodes CAWASGAKNIQYF.

The chain employs TRBV5-6 and TRBJ2-1; 7 nucleotides align to TRBD2. The germline V gene has CDR1 SGHDT and CDR2 YYEEEE. V lost 1 base to trimming and J lost 9 bases; unmatched junction nucleotides: 10. This CDR3 spans 15 amino acids. This CDR3 reads CASSLLTLAKAEQFF. In DNA form, the CDR3 reads TGTGCCAGCAGCTTGCTTACACTAGCGAAGGCTGAGCAGTTCTTC. Drawing the rest from reference TRBV5-6 and TRBJ2-1, the complete variable domain is DAGVTQSPTHLIKTRGQQVTLRCSPKSGHDTVSWYQQALGQGPQFIFQYYEEEERQRGNFPDRFSGHQFPNYSSELNVNALLLGDSALYLCASSLLTLAKAEQFFGPGTRLTVL.

This clone was picked up one time. V gene TRBV19 combines with J gene TRBJ2-3; no reliable D call. The CDR3 extends over 15 amino acids. CDR1 LNHDA and CDR2 SQIVND come from the germline V gene (reference sequence). The V and J ends lost 3 bases and 2 bases respectively, with 12 bases between them. The CDR3 loop is CASSIYGSLTDTQYF. The CDR3 nucleotides read TGTGCCAGTAGTATCTATGGTTCTCTCACAGATACGCAGTATTTT.

The gene calls are TRBV20-1 and TRBJ2-1, with D perhaps matching TRBD2 (5 bases). The CDR3 is 11 amino acids. CDR1 is DFQATT and CDR2 is SNEGSKA in the germline V gene (reference sequence). Trimming took off 5 bases at V and 8 bases at J, with 10 bases between the two ends. CDR3 in amino acids: CSAVERYEQFF. CDR3 in DNA: TGCAGTGCTGTAGAGCGGTATGAGCAGTTCTTC.

CDR3 sequence: CASSLRISGGYTF. The CDR3 nucleotides are TGTGCCAGCAGCTTGCGTATTTCCGGTGGCTACACCTTC. The V call is TRBV5-6, the J call TRBJ1-2; no clear D. The germline CDR1 and CDR2 sequences are SGHDT and YYEEEE. The length of the CDR3 is 13 residues. Trimming removed 1 base from V and 7 bases from J, with 11 bases in between.

The chain carries TRBV25-1 and TRBJ1-4; 7 bases match TRBD1. Germline V gives CDR1 MGHDK, CDR2 SYGVNS. The CDR3 contains 15 residues. The V gene end was trimmed by 4 bases and the J gene end by 4 bases; junction bases not matched to a gene: 6. For the CDR3, the DNA is TGTGCCAGCAGTGTTCCGGGACAGCATAATGAAAAACTGTTTTTT. Its protein product is CASSVPGQHNEKLFF.

The V call is TRBV9, the J call TRBJ2-1; D is uncertain. V gave up 1 base and J gave up 4 bases, with 9 bases separating them. In germline, CDR1 is SGDLS, CDR2 YYNGEE. This CDR3 is built from 14 residues. Here the CDR3 reads CASSVREAYNEQFF. Written as DNA, the CDR3 is TGTGCCAGCAGCGTACGAGAAGCGTACAATGAGCAGTTCTTC.

This chain links TRBV18 with TRBJ1-5, with D tentatively TRBD1 (6 bases). CDR1 KGHSH and CDR2 LQKENI come from the germline V gene. CDR3 length equals 16 residues. The V and J ends lost 3 bases and 6 bases respectively, with 18 bases between them. This CDR3 is CASSPFGGREGQPQHF. The CDR3 nucleotides read TGTGCCAGCTCACCGTTCGGGGGGCGGGAGGGTCAGCCCCAGCATTTT.

J is TRBJ2-5 and V is TRBV19; possibly TRBD1 for D (6 bases). This CDR3 is 17 amino acids long. Deletions cut 0 bases from V and 5 bases from J, with 19 bases between. Germline loops: CDR1 LNHDA, CDR2 SQIVND (reference sequence). In nucleotides, the CDR3 is TGTGCCAGTAGTATAGATCTATTATTGGGGGCGCGGGAGACCCAGTACTTC. It codes for CASSIDLLLGARETQYF.

This chain links TRBV28 with TRBJ2-5; unclear D gene. CDR3 length: 14 amino acids. V lost 2 bases and J 3 bases, leaving 10 bases between the germline ends. Germline V lookup: CDR1 MDHEN, CDR2 SYDVKM. The CDR3 nucleotides read TGTGCCAGCAGTTTACGAGGTACAAAAGAGACCCAGTACTTC. Translated, it gives CASSLRGTKETQYF.

The chain employs TRBV4-2 and TRBJ1-1; D perhaps matches TRBD1 (5 bases). CDR3 size: 15 residues. From germline, CDR1 is LGHNA and CDR2 YNFKEQ. Trimming removed 0 bases at V and 2 bases at J, with 10 bases between. CDR3 residues: CASSQEVGANTEAFF. The CDR3 bases are TGTGCCAGCAGCCAAGAAGTAGGGGCCAACACTGAAGCTTTCTTT.

The chain employs TRBV7-9 and TRBJ1-2; D gene ambiguous. Germline loops: CDR1 SEHNR, CDR2 FQNEAQ (reference sequence). V lost 0 bases and J 4 bases, leaving 15 bases between the germline ends. The CDR3 totals 16 residues. This CDR3 is CASSLAGESWGYGYTF. As DNA, the CDR3 is TGTGCCAGCAGCTTAGCCGGGGAGTCGTGGGGCTATGGCTACACCTTC.

The J gene is TRBJ2-1, the V gene TRBV9; 9 bases align to TRBD1. Germline lookup yields CDR1 SGDLS and CDR2 YYNGEE. The CDR3 extends over 14 amino acids. V dropped 4 bases and J dropped 7; count of bases not matched to a gene: 6. The CDR3 loop is CASSSDRGGNEQFF. CDR3 in DNA: TGTGCCAGCAGCTCAGACAGGGGGGGAAATGAGCAGTTCTTC.

V is TRBV2 and J is TRBJ2-1, with D possibly being TRBD2 (5 bases). This CDR3 has 12 residues. Germline CDR1 reads SNHLY; CDR2 reads FYNNEI. Trimming shortened V by 6 bases and J by 10 bases, and 13 bases separated the two germline ends. CDR3 nucleotides: TGTGCCAGCAGGATTCCCAGCGGAGAGCAGTTCTTC. It specifies CASRIPSGEQFF.

The chain is built from TRBV28 and TRBJ2-7, with unresolved D. Germline loops: CDR1 MDHEN, CDR2 SYDVKM. V was shortened by 1 base and J by 0 bases, with 10 bases between the two germline ends. The CDR3 has 15 residues. Here the CDR3 reads CASSLSRVSSYEQYF. CDR3 DNA: TGTGCCAGCAGTTTATCTCGGGTAAGCTCCTACGAGCAGTACTTC.

This clone appeared a few times. This chain links TRBV6-1 with TRBJ2-3; the D gene is possibly TRBD1 (6 bases). Trimming took 6 bases from V and 0 from J, leaving 10 bases between them. The CDR3 is 14 amino acids. Germline V lookup: CDR1 MNHNS, CDR2 SASEGT. The CDR3 sequence is CASSNGQSTDTQYF. The CDR3 nucleotides are TGTGCCAGCAGCAACGGACAGAGCACAGATACGCAGTATTTT.

V gene TRBV29-1 combines with J gene TRBJ2-2, with D possibly TRBD1 on 6 matching bases. The germline CDR1 and CDR2 sequences are SQVTM and ANQGSEA. The CDR3 is 13 residues long. CDR3: CIGQRGDTGELFF. CDR3 bases: TGCATCGGACAGAGGGGTGACACCGGGGAGCTGTTTTTT.

The chain carries TRBV4-3 and TRBJ2-2, with D possibly TRBD1 on 5 matching bases. The CDR3 extends over 18 amino acids. Trimming took off 1 base at V and 1 base at J, with 16 bases between the two ends. CDR1 and CDR2 from the germline V gene are LGHNA and YSLEER. CDR3 DNA: TGCGCCAGCAGCCAAGGCCGACCAGGGATCATGAACACCGGGGAGCTGTTTTTT. Protein product: CASSQGRPGIMNTGELFF.